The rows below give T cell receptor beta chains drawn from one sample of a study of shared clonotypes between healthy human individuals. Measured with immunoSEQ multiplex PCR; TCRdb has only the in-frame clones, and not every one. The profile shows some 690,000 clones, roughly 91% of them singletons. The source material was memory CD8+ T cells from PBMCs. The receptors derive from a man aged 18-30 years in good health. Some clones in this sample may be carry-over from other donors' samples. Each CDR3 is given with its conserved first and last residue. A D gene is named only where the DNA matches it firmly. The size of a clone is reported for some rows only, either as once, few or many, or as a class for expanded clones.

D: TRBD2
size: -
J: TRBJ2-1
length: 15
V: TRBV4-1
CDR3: CASSQREAQANEQFF
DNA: TGCGCCAGCAGCCAGCGGGAGGCCCAAGCCAATGAGCAGTTCTTC

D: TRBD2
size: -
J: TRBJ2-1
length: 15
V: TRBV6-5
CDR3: CASRWTSGRGNEQFF
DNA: TGTGCCAGCAGATGGACTAGCGGGAGGGGGAATGAGCAGTTCTTC

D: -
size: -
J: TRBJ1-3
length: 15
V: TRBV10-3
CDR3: CAISESLPSGNTIYF
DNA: TGTGCCATCAGTGAATCCCTCCCCTCGGGAAACACCATATATTTT

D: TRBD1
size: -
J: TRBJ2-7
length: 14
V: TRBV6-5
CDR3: CASSSRDSTYEQYF
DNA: TGTGCCAGCAGTAGCCGGGACAGTACCTACGAGCAGTACTTC

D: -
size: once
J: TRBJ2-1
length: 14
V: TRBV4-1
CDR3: CASSQGIGGDEQFF
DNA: TGCGCCAGCAGCCAAGGAATTGGAGGGGATGAGCAGTTCTTC

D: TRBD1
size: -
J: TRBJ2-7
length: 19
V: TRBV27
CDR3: CASSFRPGTGGLISYEQYF
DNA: TGTGCCAGCAGTTTCCGTCCCGGGACAGGGGGTTTAATCTCCTACGAGCAGTACTTC

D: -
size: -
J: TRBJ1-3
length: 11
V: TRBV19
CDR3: CASSTPGTIYF
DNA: TGTGCCAGTAGTACTCCGGGGACCATATATTTT

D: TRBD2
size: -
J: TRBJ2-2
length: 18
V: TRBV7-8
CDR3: CASSLGLAGVLNTGELFF
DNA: TGTGCCAGCAGCTTAGGACTAGCGGGAGTTTTGAACACCGGGGAGCTGTTTTTT

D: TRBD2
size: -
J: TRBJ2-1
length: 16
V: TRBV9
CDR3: CASSPELAGEYNEQFF
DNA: TGTGCCAGCAGCCCCGAACTAGCGGGCGAATACAATGAGCAGTTCTTC

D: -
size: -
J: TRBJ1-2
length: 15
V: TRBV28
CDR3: CASSLLRSASYGYTF
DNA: TGTGCCAGCAGTTTGCTACGGAGTGCGAGCTATGGCTACACCTTC

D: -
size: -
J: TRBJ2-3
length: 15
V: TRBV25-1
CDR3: CASSESRRSTDTQYF
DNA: TGTGCCAGCAGTGAAAGTCGGAGGAGCACAGATACGCAGTATTTT

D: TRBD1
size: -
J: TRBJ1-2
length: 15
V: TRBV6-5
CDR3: CASSFSGQGAYGYTF
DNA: TGTGCCAGCAGTTTTTCCGGACAGGGGGCTTATGGCTACACCTTC

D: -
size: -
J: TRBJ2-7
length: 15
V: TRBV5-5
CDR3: CASSFAPALSYEQYF
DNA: TGTGCCAGCAGCTTTGCTCCGGCACTCTCCTACGAGCAGTACTTC

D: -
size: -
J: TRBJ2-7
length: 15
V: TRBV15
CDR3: CATSRPLTGSYEQYF
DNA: TGTGCCACCAGCAGGCCATTGACGGGATCCTACGAGCAGTACTTC

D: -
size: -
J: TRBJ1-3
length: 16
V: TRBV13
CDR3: CASEPYGGYSGNTIYF
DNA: TGTGCCAGCGAGCCTTATGGGGGCTACTCTGGAAACACCATATATTTT

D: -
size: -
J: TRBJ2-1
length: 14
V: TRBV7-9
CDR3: CASSLVPLGNEQFF
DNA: TGTGCCAGCAGCTTAGTTCCCCTCGGCAATGAGCAGTTCTTC

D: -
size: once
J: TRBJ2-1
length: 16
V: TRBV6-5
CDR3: CASSFRSVQGNNEQFF
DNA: TGTGCCAGCAGTTTCCGTTCGGTCCAAGGAAACAATGAGCAGTTCTTC

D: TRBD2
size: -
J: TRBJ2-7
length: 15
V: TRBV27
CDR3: CASRYRTSGVYEQYF
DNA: TGTGCCAGCAGATACCGGACTAGCGGGGTCTACGAGCAGTACTTC

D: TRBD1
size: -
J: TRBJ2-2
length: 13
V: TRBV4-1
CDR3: CASSAQGVGELFF
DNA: TGCGCCAGCAGCGCACAGGGGGTCGGGGAGCTGTTTTTT

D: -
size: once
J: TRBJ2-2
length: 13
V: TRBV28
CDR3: CASINRGTGELFF
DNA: TGTGCCAGCATCAATAGAGGGACCGGGGAGCTGTTTTTT

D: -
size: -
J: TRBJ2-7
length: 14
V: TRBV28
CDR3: CASSFSERVYEQYF
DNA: TGTGCCAGCAGTTTTTCGGAGAGGGTCTACGAGCAGTACTTC

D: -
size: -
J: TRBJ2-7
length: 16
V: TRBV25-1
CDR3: CASSEFGTDGFYEQYF
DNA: TGTGCCAGCAGTGAATTTGGTACGGACGGCTTCTACGAGCAGTACTTC

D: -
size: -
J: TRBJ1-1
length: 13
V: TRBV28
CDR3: CASSPFANTEAFF
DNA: TGTGCCAGCAGCCCGTTCGCAAACACTGAAGCTTTCTTT

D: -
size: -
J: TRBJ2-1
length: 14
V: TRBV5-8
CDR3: CASILGVGPGEQFF
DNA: TGTGCCAGCATCCTTGGCGTGGGGCCGGGTGAGCAGTTCTTC

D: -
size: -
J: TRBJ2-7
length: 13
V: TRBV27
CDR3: CASGLGGSYEQYF
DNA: TGTGCCAGCGGGCTAGGAGGCTCCTACGAGCAGTACTTC

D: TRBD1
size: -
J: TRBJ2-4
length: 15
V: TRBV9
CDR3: CASSAGTGRGHIQYF
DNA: TGTGCCAGCAGCGCTGGGACAGGGCGCGGTCACATTCAGTACTTC

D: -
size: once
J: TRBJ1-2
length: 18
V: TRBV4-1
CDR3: CASSQDRTVNPVNYGYTF
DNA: TGCGCCAGCAGCCAAGATCGGACCGTTAACCCCGTTAACTATGGCTACACCTTC

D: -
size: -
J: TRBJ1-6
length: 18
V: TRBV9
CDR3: CASSANPSDSDYNSPLHF
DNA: TGTGCCAGCAGCGCAAACCCCTCAGACAGCGACTATAATTCACCCCTCCACTTT

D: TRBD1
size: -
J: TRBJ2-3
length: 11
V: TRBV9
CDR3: CASSRGPTQYF
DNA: TGTGCCAGCTCAAGGGGGCCTACGCAGTATTTT

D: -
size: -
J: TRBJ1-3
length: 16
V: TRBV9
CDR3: CASSVGFRDSGNTIYF
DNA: TGTGCCAGCAGCGTAGGGTTCAGGGACTCTGGAAACACCATATATTTT

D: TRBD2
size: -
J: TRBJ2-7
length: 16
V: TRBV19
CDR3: CASSAITSGKTYEQYF
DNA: TGTGCCAGTAGTGCGATTACTAGCGGAAAAACCTACGAGCAGTACTTC

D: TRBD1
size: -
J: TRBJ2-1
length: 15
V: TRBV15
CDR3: CATNPDRSSYNEQFF
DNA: TGTGCCACCAATCCGGACAGGAGCTCCTACAATGAGCAGTTCTTC

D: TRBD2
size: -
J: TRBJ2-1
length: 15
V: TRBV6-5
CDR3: CASSYSGLAANEQFF
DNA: TGTGCCAGCAGTTACTCCGGTCTAGCGGCGAATGAGCAGTTCTTC

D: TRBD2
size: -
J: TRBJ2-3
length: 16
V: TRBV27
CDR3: CASSLILAGGPTSPIF
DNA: TGTGCCAGCAGTTTAATACTAGCGGGAGGGCCTACCTCTCCCATTTTT

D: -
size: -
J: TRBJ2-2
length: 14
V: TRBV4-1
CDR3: CASSQVGAPGELFF
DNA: TGCGCCAGCAGCCAAGTGGGCGCGCCCGGGGAGCTGTTTTTT

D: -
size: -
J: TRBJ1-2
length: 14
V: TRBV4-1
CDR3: CASSQGPTGPGYTF
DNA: TGCGCCAGCAGCCAAGGGCCCACAGGGCCCGGCTACACCTTC

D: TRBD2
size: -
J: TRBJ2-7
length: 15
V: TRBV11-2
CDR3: CASSSRAGRPYEQYF
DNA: TGTGCCAGCAGCTCCAGAGCGGGGAGGCCCTACGAGCAGTACTTC

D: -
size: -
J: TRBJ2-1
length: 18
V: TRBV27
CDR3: CASSFLGVRASSYNEQFF
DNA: TGTGCCAGCAGTTTCCTCGGAGTCAGGGCCAGCTCCTACAATGAGCAGTTCTTC

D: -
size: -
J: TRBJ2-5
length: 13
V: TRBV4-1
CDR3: CASSQTRLETQYF
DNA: TGCGCCAGCAGCCAAACTCGTTTGGAGACCCAGTACTTC

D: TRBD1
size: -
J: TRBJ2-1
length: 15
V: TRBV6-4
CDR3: CASSERDRAYNEQFF
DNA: TGTGCCAGCAGCGAACGGGACAGGGCCTACAATGAGCAGTTCTTC

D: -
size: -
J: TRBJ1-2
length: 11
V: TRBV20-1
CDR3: CSARDHYGYTF
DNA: TGCAGTGCTAGGGATCACTATGGCTACACCTTC

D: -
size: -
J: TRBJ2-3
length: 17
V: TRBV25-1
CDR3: CASSGGRSWGPADTQYF
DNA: TGTGCCAGCAGCGGGGGCCGTAGCTGGGGGCCAGCAGATACGCAGTATTTT

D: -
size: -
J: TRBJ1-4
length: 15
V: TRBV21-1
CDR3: CASSATDRGGEKLFF
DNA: TGTGCCAGCAGCGCAACGGACAGGGGGGGTGAAAAACTGTTTTTT

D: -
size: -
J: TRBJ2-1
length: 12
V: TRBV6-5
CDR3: CASSGSTNEQFF
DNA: TGTGCCAGCAGTGGCTCTACCAATGAGCAGTTCTTC

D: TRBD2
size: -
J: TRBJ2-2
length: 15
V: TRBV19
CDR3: CASRRLAENTGELFF
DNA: TGTGCCAGTAGAAGACTAGCGGAGAACACCGGGGAGCTGTTTTTT